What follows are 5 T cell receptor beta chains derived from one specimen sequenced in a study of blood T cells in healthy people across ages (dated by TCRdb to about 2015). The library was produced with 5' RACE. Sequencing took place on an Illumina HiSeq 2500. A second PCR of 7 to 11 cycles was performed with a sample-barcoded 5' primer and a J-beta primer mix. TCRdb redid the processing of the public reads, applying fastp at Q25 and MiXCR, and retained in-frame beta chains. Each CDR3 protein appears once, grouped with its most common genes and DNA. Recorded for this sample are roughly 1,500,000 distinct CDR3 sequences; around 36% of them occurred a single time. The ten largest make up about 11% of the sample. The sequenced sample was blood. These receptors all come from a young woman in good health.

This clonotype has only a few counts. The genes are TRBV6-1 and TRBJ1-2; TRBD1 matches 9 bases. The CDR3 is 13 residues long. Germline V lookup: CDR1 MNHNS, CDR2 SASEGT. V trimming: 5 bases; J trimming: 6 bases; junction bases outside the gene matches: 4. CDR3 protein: CASSLTGGNGYTF. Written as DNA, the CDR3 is TGTGCCAGCAGTCTGACAGGGGGAAATGGCTACACCTTC.

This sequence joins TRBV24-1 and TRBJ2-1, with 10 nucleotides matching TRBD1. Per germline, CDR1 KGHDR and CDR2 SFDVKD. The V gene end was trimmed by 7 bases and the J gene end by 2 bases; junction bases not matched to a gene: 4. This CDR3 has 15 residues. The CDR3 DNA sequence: TGTGCCACCAGCGTGGGACAGGGGCCCTACAATGAGCAGTTCTTC. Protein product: CATSVGQGPYNEQFF.

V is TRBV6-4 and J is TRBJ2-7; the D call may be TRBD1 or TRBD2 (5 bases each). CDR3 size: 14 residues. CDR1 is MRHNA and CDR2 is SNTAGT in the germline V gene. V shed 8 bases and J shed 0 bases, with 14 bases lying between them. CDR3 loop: CASGRGRSSYEQYF. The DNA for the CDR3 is TGTGCCAGCGGACGGGGCAGGAGCTCCTACGAGCAGTACTTC.

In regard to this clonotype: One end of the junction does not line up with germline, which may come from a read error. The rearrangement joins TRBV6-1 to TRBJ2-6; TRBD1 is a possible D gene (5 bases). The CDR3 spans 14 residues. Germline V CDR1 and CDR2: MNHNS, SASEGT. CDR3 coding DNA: TGTGCCAGCAGTCCTTTCTCTGGGGCCAACGTCCGGACTTTC. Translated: CASSPFSGANVRTF.

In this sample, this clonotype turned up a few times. CDR3 DNA: TGTGCCAGCGTAGGGGAACAGGGAGTTTCGCGTGGCTACACCTTC. Protein: CASVGEQGVSRGYTF. This rearrangement joins TRBV2 to TRBJ1-2; tentatively, D is TRBD1 (6 bases). Germline CDR1 SNHLY, CDR2 FYNNEI. Trimming cost V 8 bases and J 7 bases, with 23 bases left between them. The CDR3 consists of 15 residues.